This entry lists 10 T cell receptor beta chains sequenced from one sample in a study of blood T cell repertoires in COVID-19. Some clones are missing from TCRdb's copy, which holds only in-frame ones; the method was immunoSEQ multiplex PCR. The table has 150,000 to 200,000 clones, approximately 91% seen once; the top ten hold around 5.1%. The sequencing input was peripheral blood. These receptors came from a man aged 18 to 29 with COVID-19, enrolled during active disease.

This sequence joins TRBV9 and TRBJ2-3, with a weak D call TRBD2 (5 bases). Germline V CDR1 and CDR2: SGDLS, YYNGEE. The ends were cut back, 0 bases at V and 2 bases at J, with 13 bases in the middle. This CDR3 has 16 amino acids. CDR3 bases: TGTGCCAGCAGCGTAGCTAGCCCCGGGCTCACAGATACGCAGTATTTT. Protein product: CASSVASPGLTDTQYF.

The gene calls are TRBV28 and TRBJ2-7; 8 bases fit TRBD1. Looked up from germline, CDR1 is MDHEN and CDR2 is SYDVKM. CDR3 length: 15 amino acids. Unmatched junction bases numbered 11, after V lost 6 bases and J lost 4 bases. CDR3 in amino acids: CASSRTGTGRYEQYF. CDR3 DNA sequence: TGTGCCAGCAGCCGTACCGGGACAGGTAGGTACGAGCAGTACTTC.

V usage is TRBV3-1 (or the pseudogene TRBV3-2) and J usage is TRBJ2-1; tentatively, D is TRBD2 (5 bases). V was pared by 4 bases and J by 6 bases, with 10 bases between. Germline V gene lookup returns CDR1 LGHDT and CDR2 YNNKEL (reference sequence). There are 13 residues in the CDR3. In DNA, the CDR3 is TGTGCCAGCAGCCGACCTACTAGCAATGAGCAGTTCTTC. Translation gives CASSRPTSNEQFF.

The rearrangement links TRBV19 to TRBJ2-7; possibly TRBD1 for D (5 bases). The V and J ends lost 1 base and 4 bases respectively, with 11 bases between them. Looked up from germline, CDR1 is LNHDA and CDR2 is SQIVND (reference sequence). This CDR3 is 14 amino acids long. CDR3 sequence: CASSIGGPRYEQYF. The CDR3 region has the DNA TGTGCCAGTAGTATAGGGGGCCCAAGATACGAGCAGTACTTC.

The rearrangement joins TRBV6-2 or TRBV6-3 to TRBJ1-2, with unresolved D. Trimming left V 5 bases short and J 6 bases short, with 13 bases between. From germline, CDR1 is MNHEY and CDR2 SVGEGT. The CDR3 runs 13 residues. This chain's CDR3 is CASSQGRQDGYTF. CDR3 bases: TGTGCCAGCAGTCAAGGGAGGCAGGATGGCTACACCTTC.

The J gene is TRBJ2-5, the V gene TRBV7-2; 7 nucleotides line up with TRBD2. V shed 1 base and J 1 base; nucleotides not matched to a gene: 3. The CDR3 extends over 15 amino acids. The germline V gene has CDR1 SGHTA and CDR2 FQGNSA. The CDR3 region is CASSLGAGVQETQYF. Here the CDR3 DNA reads TGTGCCAGCAGCTTAGGGGCGGGGGTCCAAGAGACCCAGTACTTC.

Remarks on this clone: The conserved closing phenylalanine or tryptophan is absent in this CDR3, likely reflecting a read error. The DNA is left out, because the CDR3 cannot be placed on it with certainty; the CDR3 is given as TCRdb lists it. V is TRBV5-1 and J is TRBJ1-1. CDR1 is SGHRS, CDR2 YFSETQ, per germline. The CDR3 sequence runs 10 residues, both termini included. CDR3 region: CASSFGTPVP.

This sequence joins TRBV5-1 and TRBJ2-3, with D tentatively TRBD1 (5 bases). The germline CDR1 and CDR2 sequences are SGHRS and YFSETQ. There are 14 residues in the CDR3. The V end lost 4 bases, the J end lost 3 bases, and 12 bases lay between the germline ends. The DNA for the CDR3 is TGCGCCAGCAGCCGGCAGGGCTGGACAGATACGCAGTATTTT. It yields the protein CASSRQGWTDTQYF.

This clone appeared a single time. This chain joins TRBV6-6 and TRBJ2-1; no reliable D call. Germline assignment: CDR1 MNHNY and CDR2 SVGAGI (reference sequence). V lost 2 bases and J 10 bases, leaving 15 bases between the germline ends. The CDR3 spans 14 residues. CDR3 sequence: CASSYNSRRAEQFF. Here the CDR3 DNA reads TGTGCCAGCAGTTACAACAGTAGACGCGCCGAGCAGTTCTTC.

This rearrangement joins TRBV9 to TRBJ2-7, with D possibly TRBD2 on 5 matching bases. The germline V gene has CDR1 SGDLS and CDR2 YYNGEE. The CDR3 totals 12 residues. Trimming removed 3 bases at V and 7 bases at J, with 11 bases between. The DNA of the CDR3 is TGTGCCAGCAGCGCCGGGGTTGGGGAGCAGTACTTC. Translating it yields CASSAGVGEQYF. Complete variable domain (other parts from reference TRBV9 and TRBJ2-7): DSGVTQTPKHLITATGQRVTLRCSPRSGDLSVYWYQQSLDQGLQFLIQYYNGEERAKGNILERFSAQQFPDLHSELNLSSLELGDSALYFCASSAGVGEQYFGPGTRLTVT.